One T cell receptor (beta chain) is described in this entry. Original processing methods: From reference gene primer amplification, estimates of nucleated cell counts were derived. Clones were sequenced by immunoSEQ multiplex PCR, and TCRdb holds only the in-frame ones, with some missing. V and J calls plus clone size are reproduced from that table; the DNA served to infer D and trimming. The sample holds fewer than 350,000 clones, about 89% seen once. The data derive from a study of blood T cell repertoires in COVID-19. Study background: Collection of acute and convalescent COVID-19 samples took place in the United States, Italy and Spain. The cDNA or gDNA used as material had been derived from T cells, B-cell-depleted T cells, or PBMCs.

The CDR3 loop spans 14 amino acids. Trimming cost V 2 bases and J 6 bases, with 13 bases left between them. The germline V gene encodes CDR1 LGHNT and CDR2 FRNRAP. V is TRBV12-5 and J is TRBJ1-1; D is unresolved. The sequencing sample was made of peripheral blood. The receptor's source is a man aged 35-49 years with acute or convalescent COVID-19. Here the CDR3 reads CASGLNLWASEAFF. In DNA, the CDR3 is TGTGCTAGTGGTTTGAACCTTTGGGCCTCTGAAGCTTTCTTT.